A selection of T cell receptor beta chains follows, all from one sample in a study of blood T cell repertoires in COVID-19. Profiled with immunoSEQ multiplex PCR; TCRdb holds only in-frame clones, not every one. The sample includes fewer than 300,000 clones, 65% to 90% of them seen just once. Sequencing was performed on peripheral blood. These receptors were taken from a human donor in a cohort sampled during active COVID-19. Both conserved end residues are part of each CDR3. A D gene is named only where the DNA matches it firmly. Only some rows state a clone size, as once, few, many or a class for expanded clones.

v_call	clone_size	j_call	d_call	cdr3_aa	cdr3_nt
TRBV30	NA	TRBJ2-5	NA	CAWSRGRETQYF	TGTGCCTGGAGTCGCGGGCGGGAGACCCAGTACTTC
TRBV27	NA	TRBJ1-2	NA	CASSLYPSESANYGYTF	TGTGCCAGCAGTTTATATCCCTCAGAGAGCGCTAACTATGGCTACACCTTC
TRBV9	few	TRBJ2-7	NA	CASSSRAGPAYEQYF	TGTGCCAGCAGCTCCCGGGCGGGGCCGGCCTACGAGCAGTACTTC
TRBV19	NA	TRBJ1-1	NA	CASSTDARGATEAFF	TGTGCCAGTAGCACCGACGCTCGTGGAGCAACTGAAGCTTTCTTT
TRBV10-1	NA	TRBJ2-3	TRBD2	CASSDWSGSRGDTQYF	TGCGCCAGCAGTGATTGGAGCGGGAGTCGGGGAGATACGCAGTATTTT
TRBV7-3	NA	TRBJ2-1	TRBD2	CASSLTSGKSEQFF	TGTGCCAGCAGCTTAACTAGCGGGAAGAGTGAGCAGTTCTTC
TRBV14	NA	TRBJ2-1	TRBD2	CASSQGGRYNEQFF	TGTGCCAGCAGCCAGGGCGGGAGGTACAATGAGCAGTTCTTC
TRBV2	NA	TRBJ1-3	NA	CASSEETLSGNTIYF	TGTGCCAGCAGTGAAGAGACACTCTCTGGAAACACCATATATTTT
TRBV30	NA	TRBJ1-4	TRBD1	CAWSESRGRGEKLFF	TGTGCCTGGAGCGAAAGTAGGGGGCGCGGTGAAAAACTGTTTTTT
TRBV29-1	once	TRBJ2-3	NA	CSVGTRVPDTQYF	TGCAGCGTTGGGACCAGGGTCCCAGATACGCAGTATTTT
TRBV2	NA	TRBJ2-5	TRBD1	CASTLTRTGQETQYF	TGTGCCAGCACCCTAACCCGGACAGGACAAGAGACCCAGTACTTC
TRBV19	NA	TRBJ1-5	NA	CASSTTWGGISNQPQHF	TGTGCCAGTAGTACTACCTGGGGGGGGATTAGCAATCAGCCCCAGCATTTT
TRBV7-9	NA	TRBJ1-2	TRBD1	CASSSTDGTAYGYTF	TGTGCCAGCAGCTCCACCGACGGGACAGCATATGGCTACACCTTC
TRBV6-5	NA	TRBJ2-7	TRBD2	CASSYSFGGSEQYF	TGTGCCAGCAGTTACAGTTTCGGGGGGAGTGAGCAGTACTTC
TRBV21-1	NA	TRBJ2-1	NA	CASKPSGRSYNEQFF	TGTGCCAGCAAACCCAGCGGGAGGTCCTACAATGAGCAGTTCTTC
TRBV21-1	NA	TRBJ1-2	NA	CASSKGRHVHLYGYTF	TGTGCCAGCAGCAAAGGACGACACGTCCACCTTTATGGCTACACCTTC
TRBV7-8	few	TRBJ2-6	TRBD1	CASSSWRIRDRGPSSGANVLTF	TGTGCCAGCAGCTCTTGGAGAATCCGGGACAGGGGGCCCTCCTCTGGGGCCAACGTCCTGACTTTC
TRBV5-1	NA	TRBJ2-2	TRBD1	CASSHLTGANTGELFF	TGCGCCAGCAGCCACCTGACAGGGGCGAACACCGGGGAGCTGTTTTTT
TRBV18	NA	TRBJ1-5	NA	CASSPSLSGLQHF	TGTGCCAGCTCACCATCTCTTTCAGGGCTCCAGCATTTT
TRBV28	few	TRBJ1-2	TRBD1	CASSPTGQGETYGYTF	TGTGCCAGCAGCCCGACCGGACAGGGGGAGACCTATGGCTACACCTTC
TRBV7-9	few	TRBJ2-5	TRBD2	CASSLVGGLETQYF	TGTGCCAGCAGCTTAGTGGGGGGGTTGGAGACCCAGTACTTC
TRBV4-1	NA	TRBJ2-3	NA	CASSQDRPGSSTDTQYF	TGCGCCAGCAGCCAAGATCGCCCGGGGTCTAGCACAGATACGCAGTATTTT
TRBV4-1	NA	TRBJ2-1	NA	CASSREGVDPRTEQFF	TGCGCCAGCAGCCGCGAAGGGGTCGATCCTAGGACTGAGCAGTTCTTC
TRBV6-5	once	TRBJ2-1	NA	CASSYRTNLEQFF	TGTGCCAGCAGTTACCGGACAAACCTTGAGCAGTTCTTC
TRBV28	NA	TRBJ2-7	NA	CASSPFGQRNYEQYF	TGTGCCAGCAGCCCATTCGGACAGAGAAATTACGAGCAGTACTTC
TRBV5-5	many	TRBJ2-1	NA	CASSSLTRTNEQFF	TGTGCCAGCAGCTCCCTGACTAGAACCAATGAGCAGTTCTTC
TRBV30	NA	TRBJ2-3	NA	CAWTSRTDTQYF	TGTGCCTGGACTAGTCGCACAGATACGCAGTATTTT
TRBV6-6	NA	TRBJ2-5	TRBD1	CASRPDRSGTQYF	TGTGCCAGCAGACCGGACAGGAGCGGGACCCAGTACTTC
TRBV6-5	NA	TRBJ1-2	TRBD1	CASSRGQGWGYTF	TGTGCCAGCAGTAGGGGACAGGGCTGGGGCTACACCTTC
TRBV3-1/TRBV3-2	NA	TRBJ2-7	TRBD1	CASSQGQGPYEQYF	TGTGCCAGCAGCCAAGGACAGGGACCCTACGAGCAGTACTTC
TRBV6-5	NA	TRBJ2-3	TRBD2	CASSWGTSINTQYF	TGTGCCAGCAGTTGGGGGACTAGCATAAATACGCAGTATTTT
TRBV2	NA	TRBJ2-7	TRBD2	CASTGLGHEQYF	TGTGCCAGCACTGGACTAGGCCACGAGCAGTACTTC
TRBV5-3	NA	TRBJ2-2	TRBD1	CARGQGTVGELFF	TGTGCCAGAGGACAGGGGACCGTCGGGGAGCTGTTTTTT
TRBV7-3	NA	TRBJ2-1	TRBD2	CASSEGTSTFNEQFF	TGTGCCAGCAGCGAAGGGACTAGCACATTCAATGAGCAGTTCTTC
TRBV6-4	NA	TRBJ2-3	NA	CASYPREHTSTDTQYF	TGTGCCAGCTATCCCAGGGAACATACTAGCACAGATACGCAGTATTTT
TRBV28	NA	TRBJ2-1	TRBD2	CASSTTSGRTYNEQFF	TGTGCCAGCAGTACGACTAGCGGGAGAACCTACAATGAGCAGTTCTTC
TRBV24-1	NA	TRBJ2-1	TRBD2	CATSAVVAGGMGEQFF	TGTGCCACCAGTGCGGTCGTAGCGGGCGGAATGGGTGAGCAGTTCTTC
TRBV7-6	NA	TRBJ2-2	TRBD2	CASTTLAGGNTGELFF	TGTGCCAGCACCACCCTAGCGGGAGGGAACACCGGGGAGCTGTTTTTT
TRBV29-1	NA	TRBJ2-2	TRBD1	CSGGTDRNTGELFF	TGCAGCGGGGGGACAGATCGGAACACCGGGGAGCTGTTTTTT
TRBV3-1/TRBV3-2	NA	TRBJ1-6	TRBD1	CASSQFGLGTGNSPLHF	TGTGCCAGCAGCCAATTTGGCTTAGGGACAGGGAATTCACCCCTCCACTTT
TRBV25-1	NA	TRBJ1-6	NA	CASSEFRGHLFTLHF	TGTGCCAGCAGTGAATTTAGGGGACACCTATTCACCCTCCACTTT
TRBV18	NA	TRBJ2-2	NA	CASSPRGFASNTGELFF	TGTGCCAGCTCACCAAGGGGTTTCGCCTCAAACACCGGGGAGCTGTTTTTT
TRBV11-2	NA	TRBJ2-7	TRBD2	CASSLGRTRSYEQYF	TGTGCCAGCAGCTTAGGTAGGACTAGATCCTACGAGCAGTACTTC
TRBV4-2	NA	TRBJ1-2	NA	CASSQDSPNYGYTF	TGTGCCAGCAGCCAAGATTCTCCCAACTATGGCTACACCTTC
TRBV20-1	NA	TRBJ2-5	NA	CSASNRVGQETQYF	TGCAGTGCTAGTAACAGGGTGGGGCAAGAGACCCAGTACTTC
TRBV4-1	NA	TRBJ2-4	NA	CASSQAHSGSGTNIQYF	TGCGCCAGCAGCCAAGCCCACTCGGGGAGTGGCACAAACATTCAGTACTTC
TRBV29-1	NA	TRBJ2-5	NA	CSARPGRLETQYF	TGCAGCGCAAGACCGGGGAGACTGGAGACCCAGTACTTC
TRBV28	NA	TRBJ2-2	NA	CASQKSYTGELFF	TGTGCCAGCCAAAAAAGCTACACCGGGGAGCTGTTTTTT
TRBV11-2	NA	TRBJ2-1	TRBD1	CASSIGQGSYNEQFF	TGTGCCAGCAGCATCGGACAGGGCTCCTACAATGAGCAGTTCTTC
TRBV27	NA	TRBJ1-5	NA	CASSFREGNQPQHF	TGTGCCAGCAGTTTCAGGGAAGGCAATCAGCCCCAGCATTTT
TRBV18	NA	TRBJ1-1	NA	CASSPLQGFMNTEAFF	TGTGCCAGCTCACCACTCCAGGGGTTTATGAACACTGAAGCTTTCTTT
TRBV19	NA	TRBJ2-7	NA	CASSQGLGYEQYF	TGTGCCAGTAGTCAGGGTTTAGGGTACGAGCAGTACTTC
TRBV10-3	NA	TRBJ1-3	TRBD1	CAISTGQGKPSGNTIYF	TGTGCCATCAGTACGGGACAGGGGAAACCCTCTGGAAACACCATATATTTT
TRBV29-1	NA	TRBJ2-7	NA	CSAGTTAYEQYF	TGCAGCGCCGGGACAACGGCCTACGAGCAGTACTTC
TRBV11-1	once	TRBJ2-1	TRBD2	CASSHGTSGANEQFF	TGTGCCAGCAGCCACGGGACTAGCGGGGCCAATGAGCAGTTCTTC
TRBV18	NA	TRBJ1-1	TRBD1	CASTGQLSNTEAFF	TGTGCCAGCACGGGACAGCTATCCAACACTGAAGCTTTCTTT